A single sample is the source of the 21 T cell receptor beta chains below, sequenced in a study of shared T cell receptors in the human thymus. TCRdb keeps only in-frame clones here, not all; method: immunoSEQ multiplex PCR. The sample yields hundreds of thousands of clones, 80% to 90% seen once. In addition, the sample was reused for a study of human thymus T cells.

The sequenced material came from thymocytes. The receptors originated from a girl in the first two years of life with a congenital heart defect.

The V call is TRBV6-1, the J call TRBJ1-5; 9 nucleotides line up with TRBD1. The trim removed 4 bases at V and 9 bases at J, leaving 19 bases unmatched. This CDR3 comprises 18 residues. In germline, CDR1 is MNHNS, CDR2 SASEGT. The CDR3 DNA sequence: TGTGCCAGCAGTGCAACCTCGTCCCGGGACAGGGACGGGAGGCCCCAGCATTTT. This translates into CASSATSSRDRDGRPQHF.

This chain joins TRBV7-2 and TRBJ2-2, with D possibly matching TRBD1 (6 bases). Germline CDR1 SGHTA, CDR2 FQGNSA. This CDR3 contains 14 residues. Trimming stripped 3 bases from V and 6 bases from J, with 11 bases between. The CDR3 DNA reads TGTGCCAGCAGCTTGCAGGGGCGGGCCGGGGAGCTGTTTTTT. Translation gives CASSLQGRAGELFF. The variable domain in full, with the rest retrieved from reference TRBV7-2 and TRBJ2-2, is GAGVSQSPSNKVTEKGKDVELRCDPISGHTALYWYRQSLGQGLEFLIYFQGNSAPDKSGLPSDRFSAERTGGSVSTLTIQRTQQEDSAVYLCASSLQGRAGELFFGEGSRLTVL.

This clone was seen a single time. The chain uses TRBV10-2 and TRBJ2-7; 11 nucleotides agree with TRBD1. J was trimmed by 6 bases and V by 3 bases; bases with no gene match: 7. Germline-derived CDR1 and CDR2 are WSHSY and SAAADI. The CDR3 is made up of 15 amino acids. CDR3 sequence: CASSDRDRGDGEQYF. The CDR3 DNA follows: TGCGCCAGCAGTGACCGGGACAGGGGGGATGGCGAGCAGTACTTC.

This clone was detected only a few times. The chain couples TRBV9 to TRBJ1-2, with 7 bases aligning to TRBD1. Germline V gene data show CDR1 as SGDLS and CDR2 as YYNGEE. The CDR3 runs to 13 residues. V lost 3 bases to trimming and J lost 4 bases; unmatched junction nucleotides: 3. Here the CDR3 DNA reads TGTGCCAGCAGCGAAACAGGGGCCTATGGCTACACCTTC. It is translated as CASSETGAYGYTF.

V usage is TRBV9 and J usage is TRBJ1-2; D is possibly TRBD1 (5 bases). CDR1 SGDLS and CDR2 YYNGEE come from the germline V gene. The germline V and J ends were trimmed by 5 bases and 8 bases, with 25 bases remaining between them. The CDR3 length is 16 residues. The chain's CDR3 is CASSEKMDKGRAGYTF. The CDR3, as DNA: TGTGCCAGCAGTGAGAAGATGGACAAAGGTCGGGCCGGCTACACCTTC.

This clone has just one count. The chain combines TRBV2 with TRBJ1-3; a possible D gene is TRBD1 (5 bases). Looked up from germline, CDR1 is SNHLY and CDR2 is FYNNEI. The CDR3 loop spans 16 amino acids. Trimming removed 7 bases at V and 0 bases at J, with 16 bases between. The CDR3 spells CASKQADRPSGNTIYF. In nucleotides, the CDR3 is TGTGCCAGCAAGCAAGCCGACAGACCCTCTGGAAACACCATATATTTT.

V and J are TRBV4-1 and TRBJ2-1; D possibly corresponds to TRBD1 (6 bases). Germline-derived CDR1 and CDR2 are MGHRA and YSYEKL. With 0 bases removed from V and 3 bases from J, the gap between germline ends came to 15 bases. The CDR3 spans 17 residues. Written as DNA, the CDR3 is TGCGCCAGCAGCCAAGAAACAGGGCTGACTATCTACAATGAGCAGTTCTTC. Its protein product is CASSQETGLTIYNEQFF.

The V call is TRBV29-1, the J call TRBJ1-2, with D unresolved. V was cut by 3 bases and J by 4 bases, with 6 bases left in between. CDR1 SQVTM and CDR2 ANQGSEA come from the germline V gene. This CDR3 is built from 11 residues. The CDR3 here is CSVDRLYGYTF. In nucleotides, the CDR3 is TGCAGCGTTGACAGGCTCTATGGCTACACCTTC.

This clone has more than one count but fewer than ten. V gene TRBV27 combines with J gene TRBJ1-1; D perhaps matches TRBD1 (5 bases). V dropped 10 bases and J dropped 7 bases, with 13 bases sitting between them. Per the germline V gene, CDR1 is MNHEY and CDR2 is SMNVEV (reference sequence). This CDR3 is built from 11 residues. Written as DNA, the CDR3 is TGTGCCACCTCCCGGGGGGGTGAAGCTTTCTTT. It yields the protein CATSRGGEAFF.

The gene calls are TRBV7-2 and TRBJ2-1; 8 bases map to TRBD2. The ends lost 1 base at V and 4 bases at J; junction bases unmatched: 3. The germline gives CDR1 SGHTA, CDR2 FQGNSA. The CDR3 covers 15 residues. CDR3 amino acids: CASSLVAGLYNEQFF. The CDR3 DNA reads TGTGCCAGCAGCTTAGTAGCGGGACTTTACAATGAGCAGTTCTTC.

This chain connects TRBV5-4 to TRBJ2-2; D possibly corresponds to TRBD1 (5 bases). Germline V CDR1 and CDR2: SGHNT, YYREEE (reference sequence). V lost 1 base and J 6 bases, leaving 22 bases between the germline ends. CDR3 size: 18 residues. As DNA, the CDR3 is TGTGCCAGCAGCTTGAAATTTTGGCAGGGCCCTCCCGCCGGGGAGCTGTTTTTT. This translates into CASSLKFWQGPPAGELFF.

The CDR3 loop is CASSYRDINQPQHF. The DNA of the CDR3 is TGTGCCAGCAGTTACCGGGACATCAATCAGCCCCAGCATTTT. The gene calls are TRBV6-6 and TRBJ1-5; D is possibly TRBD1 (6 bases). This CDR3 is built from 14 residues. Germline V gene data show CDR1 as MNHNY and CDR2 as SVGAGI (reference sequence). Trimming cost V 2 bases and J 3 bases, with 8 bases left between them.

V is TRBV6-5 and J is TRBJ1-1, with a weak D call TRBD1 (5 bases). This CDR3 spans 14 amino acids. Germline CDR1 and CDR2: MNHEY and SVGAGI. Trimming took off 6 bases at V and 2 bases at J, with 13 bases between the two ends. The CDR3 loop is CASSWQGPNTEAFF. The CDR3 DNA follows: TGTGCCAGCAGCTGGCAGGGTCCAAACACTGAAGCTTTCTTT.

The chain employs TRBV7-2 and TRBJ2-2; D perhaps matches TRBD2 (5 bases). Trimming cost V 1 base and J 1 base, with 13 bases left between them. Germline V gene lookup returns CDR1 SGHTA and CDR2 FQGNSA. CDR3 length equals 17 residues. The CDR3 sequence: CASSLGRDRGNTGELFF. In DNA form, the CDR3 reads TGTGCCAGCAGCTTAGGTCGAGATCGGGGGAACACCGGGGAGCTGTTTTTT.

This sequence joins TRBV19 and TRBJ2-6; D is possibly TRBD2 (5 bases). The germline V and J ends were trimmed by 10 bases and 0 bases, with 16 bases remaining between them. This CDR3 has 16 amino acids. In germline, CDR1 is LNHDA, CDR2 SQIVND (reference sequence). The CDR3 DNA sequence: TGTGCCACCCCCGGCAGCGGAGGCTCTGGGGCCAACGTCCTGACTTTC. Translated: CATPGSGGSGANVLTF.

The chain links TRBV11-2 to TRBJ1-1, with TRBD1 as a possible D gene (6 bases). Trimming took 3 bases from V and 5 from J, leaving 10 bases between them. From germline, CDR1 is SGHAT and CDR2 FQNNGV. The CDR3 consists of 13 residues. The chain's CDR3 is CASSFRGGTEAFF. CDR3 sequence (DNA): TGTGCCAGCAGCTTTAGGGGGGGAACTGAAGCTTTCTTT.

This rearrangement joins TRBV19 to TRBJ1-3; 8 positions agree with TRBD1. V trimming: 0 bases; J trimming: 2 bases; junction bases outside the gene matches: 6. This CDR3 comprises 17 residues. CDR1 and CDR2 from the germline V gene are LNHDA and SQIVND (reference sequence). The CDR3 sequence is CASSIDPVDRAGNTIYF. The CDR3 DNA reads TGTGCCAGTAGTATAGACCCGGTGGACAGGGCTGGAAACACCATATATTTT.

This chain connects TRBV23-1 to TRBJ2-3; TRBD1 might be the D (6 bases). TRBV23-1 is an open reading frame whose function is uncertain. CDR3 length: 17 residues. The germline V and J ends were trimmed by 1 base and 8 bases, with 22 bases remaining between them. CDR3 residues: CASSQWARRGQIGTQYF. The CDR3 DNA follows: TGCGCCAGCAGTCAATGGGCTAGGCGCGGACAGATTGGTACGCAGTATTTT.

The chain couples TRBV27 to TRBJ2-7; D possibly corresponds to TRBD1 (7 bases). CDR3 length: 18 amino acids. Trimming took 6 bases from V and 0 from J, leaving 24 bases between them. Germline V gene sequence: CDR1 MNHEY, CDR2 SMNVEV (reference sequence). In DNA, the CDR3 is TGTGCCAGCAGACAGACAGGGCCCCGGGGGTCCAGCTCCTACGAGCAGTACTTC. This translates into CASRQTGPRGSSSYEQYF.

The chain has TRBV12-2 and TRBJ2-7; the D call TRBD1 from the table was never checked on the DNA. TRBV12-2 counts as a pseudogene. The CDR3 totals 20 residues. CDR3 nucleotide sequence: TGTGCAAGTCGCTTAGACGAGAAGGTGATTGGTGGACAGGGGGTCTACGAGCAGTACTTC. Translated: CASRLDEKVIGGQGVYEQYF.

The genes are TRBV12-5 and TRBJ1-1; 8 bases match TRBD1. The CDR3 has 15 amino acids. With 5 bases clipped from V and 4 bases from J, the junction kept 9 bases outside the gene matches. Germline V lookup: CDR1 LGHNT, CDR2 FRNRAP. CDR3 in DNA: TGTGCTAGTGGTACAGGACAGGGAGTGGGCACTGAAGCTTTCTTT. This translates into CASGTGQGVGTEAFF.